This entry lists 9 T cell receptor beta chains sequenced from one sample in a study of shared clonotypes between healthy human individuals. The protocol was immunoSEQ multiplex PCR, while the TCRdb copy is restricted to in-frame clones and leaves out a portion. The sample has roughly 2,300,000 clones; less than 95% are singletons. Sequencing input: naive CD4+ T cells from PBMCs. This sample's subset: CD45RA+ positively selected. These receptors all stem from a man aged 18 to 29 in good health. Some clones in this sample may be carry-over from other donors' samples.

The chain recombines TRBV27 with TRBJ2-1; 9 bases map to TRBD1. Germline V lookup: CDR1 MNHEY, CDR2 SMNVEV (reference sequence). The V gene end was trimmed by 5 bases and the J gene end by 6 bases; junction bases not matched to a gene: 8. The CDR3 runs to 15 residues. DNA for the CDR3: TGTGCCAGCAGTCCCTGGGACAGGGCGACCAATGAGCAGTTCTTC. This codes for CASSPWDRATNEQFF.

V and J are TRBV10-2 and TRBJ2-5, with 11 bases lining up with TRBD2. CDR1 is WSHSY and CDR2 is SAAADI in the germline V gene. J gave up 4 bases and V 3 bases, and 7 bases lay outside the gene matches. The CDR3 runs 16 residues. The CDR3: CASSDSLAGAVETQYF. The CDR3 coding sequence is TGCGCCAGCAGTGACTCACTAGCGGGAGCGGTAGAGACCCAGTACTTC.

The DNA for the CDR3 is TGCAGCGTCGCACCAACAGGGGTCCAAGAGACCCAGTACTTC. This gives the protein CSVAPTGVQETQYF. This rearrangement joins TRBV29-1 to TRBJ2-5, with 7 bases that match TRBD1. The CDR3 covers 14 residues. V lost 6 bases, J lost 1 base, and 8 bases stayed unmatched. Germline V gene sequence: CDR1 SQVTM, CDR2 ANQGSEA.

With regard to this clone: The same CDR3 also results from other DNA sequences found in this sample. This chain joins TRBV5-1 and TRBJ2-5; the D gene is possibly TRBD2 (6 bases). The CDR3 is made up of 15 amino acids. V lost 0 bases, J lost 0 bases, and 9 bases lay in between. Germline values: CDR1 SGHRS, CDR2 YFSETQ. CDR3 sequence: CASSLVSGDQETQYF. In nucleotides, the CDR3 is TGCGCCAGCAGCTTGGTTTCGGGGGACCAAGAGACCCAGTACTTC.

The chain is built from TRBV7-7 and TRBJ2-5, with TRBD1 as a possible D gene (6 bases). Germline-derived CDR1 and CDR2 are SSHAT and FNYEAQ (reference sequence). The CDR3 loop spans 14 amino acids. The V gene lost 1 base and the J gene lost 5 bases, with 11 bases spanning the gap. The CDR3 loop is CASSLGSQGETQYF. The DNA of the CDR3 is TGTGCCAGCAGCTTAGGGTCCCAGGGGGAGACCCAGTACTTC.

This clone was counted once. The chain is built from TRBV5-4 and TRBJ2-7; no clear D. Germline-derived CDR1 and CDR2 are SGHNT and YYREEE (reference sequence). The V gene lost 4 bases and the J gene lost 1 base, with 9 bases spanning the gap. The CDR3 runs 13 residues. The CDR3 here is CASSTKSSYEQYF. CDR3 nucleotide sequence: TGTGCCAGCAGCACCAAATCGTCCTACGAGCAGTACTTC.

J is TRBJ2-2 and V is TRBV29-1; maybe TRBD1 (5 bases). The germline V gene has CDR1 SQVTM and CDR2 ANQGSEA. V lost 3 bases and J lost 1, with 6 bases in between. The CDR3 spans 13 residues. The CDR3 nucleotides read TGCAGCGTTGAGCAGGGGAACACCGGGGAGCTGTTTTTT. Translated, it gives CSVEQGNTGELFF.

This clone is a singleton in its sample. This sequence joins TRBV4-2 and TRBJ1-1; D is possibly TRBD1 (6 bases). Trimming cost V 7 bases and J 4 bases, with 25 bases left between them. Per the germline V gene, CDR1 is LGHNA and CDR2 is YNFKEQ. This CDR3 contains 17 residues. The CDR3 DNA sequence: TGTGCCAGCACCCCAGTGGGGGGCTCGCGTGAGGGCACTGAAGCTTTCTTT. This codes for CASTPVGGSREGTEAFF.

The chain has TRBV4-2 and TRBJ2-3; the D call may be TRBD1 or TRBD2 (5 bases each). Between the trimmed V and J ends, which lost 1 base and 2 bases, there was a span of 13 bases. The CDR3 sequence is 16 residues long. Germline V gene sequence: CDR1 LGHNA, CDR2 YNFKEQ. In DNA, the CDR3 is TGTGCCAGCAGCCAAGGTGGGACCTATGACACAGATACGCAGTATTTT. It yields the protein CASSQGGTYDTDTQYF.